The source of this T cell receptor (beta chain) is a study of human T cells and chemical hapten exposure. In the study overall: DPC 0.01% went on the upper back by patch test, with reading at 6 days.

This clonotype has a count of ten or more. V was pared by 8 bases and J by 4 bases, with 11 bases of the junction left unmatched. Germline V gives CDR1 MNHNS, CDR2 SASEGT. CDR3 length: 15 residues. As to time point: patch test 2, 6 weeks after DPC sensitization. This sample's treatment: therapeutic diphenylcyclopropenone sensitization with weekly scalp DPC. Individual cDNA molecules each carried unique molecular identifiers attached by the library. In the authors' methods: With a range of 23,224 to 690,600, the median per sample was around 97,000 TCRs. Via MiXCR, TCRdb re-called the RACE reads, giving one row per CDR3 protein. These V and J calls originate from TCRdb's pipeline instead of the authors' own analysis. Of about 42,000 distinct CDR3 sequences listed, 8.5% to 10% are singletons.

The source material was whole blood, sampled in connection with sensitization to the hapten diphenylcyclopropenone (DPC). The chain links TRBV6-1 to TRBJ2-3; 8 nucleotides agree with TRBD1. This sequence originates from a woman aged 40 to 50 with alopecia areata. Some clones in this sample may be carry-over from other donors' samples. In DNA, the CDR3 is TGTGCCAGCCTTAGCGGCAGGGGGCCGGCAGATACGCAGTATTTT. Translating gives CASLSGRGPADTQYF.